The 26 T cell receptor beta chains presented below share a single source sample, sequenced in a study of T-cell reconstitution after alpha-beta-depleted transplantation in children. The authors prepared the TCRbeta library with unique molecular identifiers. From the PCR reads, TCRdb called clonotypes with MiXCR, one entry per CDR3 protein. Of around 380,000 distinct CDR3 sequences listed, approximately 11% were seen once; the top ten hold roughly 6%. The sample was PBMCs from the stem cell graft donor, taken from the stem cell graft. These receptor sequences come from a human donor who donated a stem cell graft to a child with acute myeloid leukemia.

The CDR3 is CASSKRTSGRAAADTQYF. The CDR3 DNA sequence: TGCGCCAGCAGCAAACGGACTAGCGGGAGGGCCGCGGCAGATACGCAGTATTTT. The chain joins TRBV4-3 to TRBJ2-3, with 15 bases that match TRBD2. V lost 5 bases to trimming and J lost 4 bases; unmatched junction nucleotides: 10. Germline CDR1 reads LGHNA; CDR2 reads YSLEER. The CDR3 runs 18 residues.

For the CDR3, the DNA is TGTGCCAGCAGCGTAGGACTAGCGGGGGAGGAGACCCAGTACTTC. Translated, it gives CASSVGLAGEETQYF. This chain joins TRBV9 and TRBJ2-5, with 12 nucleotides matching TRBD2. The V segment lost 0 bases and the J segment 5 bases; nucleotides outside the gene matches: 2. CDR3 length: 15 amino acids. CDR1 and CDR2 from the germline V gene are SGDLS and YYNGEE.

This clonotype occurred a few times. The V and J genes are TRBV13 and TRBJ2-5, with a weak D call TRBD1 (6 bases). Trimming left V 3 bases short and J 4 bases short, with 12 bases between. This CDR3 spans 14 amino acids. Germline V gene sequence: CDR1 PRHDT, CDR2 FYEKMQ (reference sequence). Here the CDR3 DNA reads TGTGCCAGCAGCTTGCGGCAGGGGTTAGAGACCCAGTACTTC. It specifies CASSLRQGLETQYF.

This clonotype was observed a few times. This rearrangement joins TRBV5-1 to TRBJ2-5, with D possibly matching TRBD2 (5 bases). Trimming pared 7 bases from V and 1 base from J, leaving 11 bases between. CDR3 size: 13 residues. Germline CDR1 SGHRS, CDR2 YFSETQ. The CDR3 region has the DNA TGCGCCAGCGGCCAGCGGAGCCAAGAGACCCAGTACTTC. Translating it yields CASGQRSQETQYF.

The table lists this clonotype with many counts. The rearrangement uses TRBV12-3 or TRBV12-4 and TRBJ2-1, with unresolved D. CDR3 length: 15 residues. The V and J ends lost 1 base and 3 bases respectively, with 10 bases between them. CDR3 residues: CASSLGRRFYNEQFF. In nucleotides, the CDR3 is TGTGCCAGCAGTTTAGGTCGGAGATTCTACAATGAGCAGTTCTTC.

This clonotype was picked up a small number of times. The chain carries TRBV9 and TRBJ2-7; TRBD2 matches 11 bases. The CDR3 has 16 residues. Germline CDR1 and CDR2: SGDLS and YYNGEE. The V gene end was trimmed by 4 bases and the J gene end by 3 bases; junction bases not matched to a gene: 9. CDR3 residues: CASSLHKTSGNYEQYF. DNA of the CDR3: TGTGCCAGCAGCCTTCATAAGACTAGCGGGAACTACGAGCAGTACTTC.

This clonotype was seen many times. The V gene is TRBV6-5, the J gene TRBJ2-5; D is undetermined. Germline CDR1 reads MNHEY; CDR2 reads SVGAGI. The CDR3 loop spans 14 amino acids. Trimming took 0 bases from V and 5 from J, leaving 10 bases between them. CDR3 region: CASSYSKVGETQYF. The CDR3 DNA reads as TGTGCCAGCAGTTACTCGAAGGTTGGGGAGACCCAGTACTTC.

This clonotype was counted between two and nine times. The genes are TRBV20-1 and TRBJ2-1, with D tentatively TRBD2 (5 bases). Germline V gene lookup returns CDR1 DFQATT and CDR2 SNEGSKA (reference sequence). V lost 1 base and J 5 bases, leaving 18 bases between the germline ends. There are 16 residues in the CDR3. CDR3 sequence reads: CSARGYTTDSHNEQFF. CDR3 nucleotides: TGCAGTGCTAGAGGCTATACGACGGACTCTCACAATGAGCAGTTCTTC.

This clonotype occurred a few times. V and J are TRBV7-2 and TRBJ1-5; D is unclear. V lost 1 base and J lost 3, with 4 bases in between. Germline-derived CDR1 and CDR2 are SGHTA and FQGNSA. The CDR3 spans 13 residues. The CDR3: CASSLVTNQPQHF. The CDR3 nucleotides read TGTGCCAGCAGCTTAGTAACCAATCAGCCCCAGCATTTT.

The chain uses TRBV5-5 and TRBJ2-3; no clear D gene. The CDR3 length is 14 residues. With 1 base removed from V and 0 bases from J, the gap between germline ends came to 6 bases. Germline V CDR1 and CDR2: SGHKS, YYEKEE (reference sequence). CDR3 DNA sequence: TGTGCCAGCAGCTTGAAAGTGAGCACAGATACGCAGTATTTT. It translates to CASSLKVSTDTQYF.

This clonotype was picked up a small number of times. The V and J genes are TRBV29-1 and TRBJ2-1; TRBD2 might be the D (6 bases). The CDR3 is 13 amino acids. From germline, CDR1 is SQVTM and CDR2 ANQGSEA. Trimming stripped 2 bases from V and 4 bases from J, with 9 bases between. CDR3 nucleotides: TGCAGCGTTGAACGGGGAGGTTACAATGAGCAGTTCTTC. Its protein product is CSVERGGYNEQFF.

V usage is TRBV10-3 and J usage is TRBJ2-1; no firm D call. Germline loops: CDR1 ENHRY, CDR2 SYGVKD. The length of the CDR3 is 13 residues. Trimming removed 11 bases at V and 3 bases at J, with 14 bases between. The CDR3 coding sequence is TGTGCCCTAATGGACCCCATCTACAATGAGCAGTTCTTC. This codes for CALMDPIYNEQFF.

This clonotype was seen a handful of times. This rearrangement joins TRBV9 to TRBJ2-2; 9 bases are shared with TRBD2. This CDR3 has 17 amino acids. V dropped 0 bases and J dropped 3; count of bases not matched to a gene: 6. Germline V gene lookup returns CDR1 SGDLS and CDR2 YYNGEE. This CDR3 reads CASSVVASGRHTGELFF. CDR3 DNA: TGTGCCAGCAGCGTAGTTGCGAGCGGGAGGCACACCGGGGAGCTGTTTTTT.

This clonotype has only a few counts. The rearrangement links TRBV7-2 to TRBJ2-5; 9 bases match TRBD1. J was trimmed by 12 bases and V by 4 bases; bases with no gene match: 6. Germline-derived CDR1 and CDR2 are SGHTA and FQGNSA. This CDR3 is 12 amino acids long. This CDR3 is CASSSGTGNEYF. CDR3 bases: TGTGCCAGCAGCTCCGGGACAGGGAATGAGTACTTC.

A few counts support this clonotype. This rearrangement joins TRBV5-6 to TRBJ2-7, with 12 bases identical to TRBD1. Trimming took 0 bases from V and 3 from J; bases not matched to a gene: 4. The CDR3 is made up of 16 amino acids. Germline V gives CDR1 SGHDT, CDR2 YYEEEE. CDR3 sequence: CASSLVGQGALYEQYV. The CDR3 coding sequence is TGTGCCAGCAGCTTGGTGGGACAGGGGGCCCTCTACGAGCAGTACGTC.

Comments on this clonotype: Being one base from a much bigger clone, this may be a read error. The rearrangement links TRBV4-2 to TRBJ2-1; 9 bases agree with TRBD2. The CDR3 has 12 residues. Germline CDR1 and CDR2: LGHNA and YNFKEQ. The CDR3 loop is CASSQTSGEHFF. DNA for the CDR3: TGTGCCAGCAGCCAGACTAGCGGTGAGCACTTCTTC.

The table lists this clonotype with many counts. The rearrangement joins TRBV5-1 to TRBJ1-1, with 9 bases matching TRBD1. Trimming at V came to 4 bases and at J to 0 bases, leaving 7 bases not matched to a gene. CDR1 and CDR2 (germline): SGHRS, YFSETQ. The length of the CDR3 is 16 residues. The CDR3 nucleotides read TGCGCCAGCAGCCGAGGACAGGGGAGTTTGAACACTGAAGCTTTCTTT. Translated, it gives CASSRGQGSLNTEAFF.

This clonotype was detected many times. This chain links TRBV10-3 with TRBJ1-2, with a tentative D call TRBD1 (6 bases). There are 14 residues in the CDR3. Trimming cost V 0 bases and J 3 bases, with 8 bases left between them. In germline, CDR1 is ENHRY, CDR2 SYGVKD. CDR3 region: CAISESTGHYGYTF. The CDR3 DNA sequence: TGTGCCATCAGTGAGTCGACAGGACACTATGGCTACACCTTC.

J is TRBJ2-7 and V is TRBV7-8; 8 nucleotides agree with TRBD2. Germline-derived CDR1 and CDR2 are SGHVS and FQNEAQ. The V segment lost 5 bases and the J segment 4 bases; nucleotides outside the gene matches: 4. The CDR3 has 13 amino acids. CDR3 sequence: CASSPSGPYEQYV. DNA of the CDR3: TGTGCCAGCAGCCCTAGCGGGCCTTACGAGCAGTACGTC.

The genes are TRBV15 and TRBJ2-1; tentative D call: TRBD1 (6 bases). In germline, CDR1 is LNHNV, CDR2 YYDKDF (reference sequence). V dropped 1 base and J dropped 3 bases, with 13 bases sitting between them. This CDR3 spans 16 amino acids. Here the CDR3 DNA reads TGTGCCACCAGCAGAGGGATAGGGACAAACTACAATGAGCAGTTCTTC. This gives the protein CATSRGIGTNYNEQFF.

The chain uses TRBV5-1 and TRBJ2-6; 9 bases are a match to TRBD1. Germline V CDR1 and CDR2: SGHRS, YFSETQ. The CDR3 totals 16 residues. V dropped 4 bases and J dropped 2; count of bases not matched to a gene: 4. The CDR3 sequence: CASSRQGVAGANVLTF. CDR3 nucleotide sequence: TGCGCCAGCAGCAGACAGGGGGTCGCTGGGGCCAACGTCCTGACTTTC.

This rearrangement joins TRBV25-1 to TRBJ2-5; D may correspond to TRBD1 or TRBD2 (5 bases each). Per the germline V gene, CDR1 is MGHDK and CDR2 is SYGVNS. This CDR3 has 17 residues. Trimming stripped 1 base from V and 2 bases from J, with 17 bases between. The CDR3 protein is CASSESSRFGGQETQYF. The CDR3, as DNA: TGTGCCAGCAGTGAATCAAGCCGCTTTGGGGGTCAAGAGACCCAGTACTTC.

The rearrangement joins TRBV5-1 to TRBJ1-1; D gene uncertain. Between the trimmed V and J ends, which lost 4 bases and 4 bases, there was a span of 11 bases. CDR3 length: 13 residues. Germline V gene lookup returns CDR1 SGHRS and CDR2 YFSETQ. The chain's CDR3 is CASSPGVGTEAFF. The CDR3 nucleotides read TGCGCCAGCAGCCCCGGGGTGGGCACTGAAGCTTTCTTT.

The chain has TRBV7-3 and TRBJ2-1, with 13 positions matching TRBD2. Germline CDR1 is SGHTA and CDR2 is FQGTGA. V was pared by 2 bases and J by 8 bases, with 6 bases of the junction left unmatched. The CDR3 contains 16 residues. CDR3 DNA: TGTGCCAGCAGCTTATCACTAGCGGGGGGGCAAGATGAGCAGTTCTTC. Translated: CASSLSLAGGQDEQFF.

In this sample, this clonotype turned up a few times. The V and J genes are TRBV7-8 and TRBJ2-3; unclear D gene. V was clipped by 5 bases and J by 4 bases, with 10 bases between them. The CDR3 extends over 13 amino acids. From germline, CDR1 is SGHVS and CDR2 FQNEAQ. CDR3 residues: CASSTSPADTQYF. DNA for the CDR3: TGTGCCAGCAGCACCTCACCTGCAGATACGCAGTATTTT.

The chain carries TRBV3-1 and TRBJ2-7; no definite D call. CDR3 length equals 13 residues. Germline assignment: CDR1 LGHDT and CDR2 YNNKEL (reference sequence). Between the trimmed V and J ends, which lost 1 base and 6 bases, there was a span of 10 bases. Here the CDR3 reads CASSQGLLLEQYF. The DNA of the CDR3 is TGTGCCAGCAGCCAAGGTCTGCTTCTCGAGCAGTACTTC.